Each of the 14 T cell receptor beta chains below was sequenced from the same sample in a study of persistence of HIV-infected CD4 T cells. These TCRs' antigens remain unknown. The immunoSEQ assay was version 4, run in survey mode. Profiled with immunoSEQ multiplex PCR; TCRdb holds only in-frame clones, not every one. There are 25,000 to 35,000 clones in the sample; roughly four fifths occur only once, and about 4.5% lies in the top ten. Lysates of CMV-infected fibroblasts at around 9.8 ug/mL stimulated these cells. CD40L-negative CD69-negative CD45RO-high memory CD4+ T cells were sorted as populations depleted of antigen-responding cells. Sequencing was performed on CD4+ T cells sorted from PBMCs after roughly 18-hour stimulation, taken from a patient who received antiretroviral therapy. Source of these receptors: an adult man with HIV who was CMV-seropositive.

The CDR3 sequence is CASSRAGHRSGYNEQFF. CDR3 in DNA: TGTGCCAGCAGCCGAGCGGGACATAGGTCGGGGTACAATGAGCAGTTCTTC. The chain uses TRBV9 and TRBJ2-1; weak D call: TRBD2 (7 bases). Germline V gene sequence: CDR1 SGDLS, CDR2 YYNGEE. The CDR3 length is 17 residues. V gave up 4 bases and J gave up 4 bases, with 21 bases separating them.

The rearrangement uses TRBV27 and TRBJ1-3, with D hard to call. The germline V gene encodes CDR1 MNHEY and CDR2 SMNVEV (reference sequence). The CDR3 runs to 14 residues. Trimming shortened V by 3 bases and J by 2 bases, and 8 bases separated the two germline ends. The CDR3 nucleotides are TGTGCCAGCAGTTTTTTGGGCCCTGGAAACACCATATATTTT. As protein: CASSFLGPGNTIYF.

The chain uses TRBV9 and TRBJ2-1, with D uncertain. The length of the CDR3 is 14 residues. Trimming removed 2 bases at V and 6 bases at J, with 12 bases between. The germline gives CDR1 SGDLS, CDR2 YYNGEE. CDR3 sequence (DNA): TGTGCCAGCAGCGTTGGGCGGAGTATCAATGAGCAGTTCTTC. This encodes CASSVGRSINEQFF.

This clone was recorded once. J is TRBJ1-2 and V is TRBV10-3; D is undetermined. The CDR3 runs 13 residues. The V end was cut by 9 bases, the J end by 0 bases, with 11 bases between. In germline, CDR1 is ENHRY, CDR2 SYGVKD. The CDR3 DNA reads as TGTGCCATGGGAGCGGGGTCTAACTATGGCTACACCTTC. Its protein product is CAMGAGSNYGYTF.

The chain recombines TRBV9 with TRBJ1-4; 7 nucleotides agree with TRBD1. The CDR3 length is 17 residues. The junction had 8 bases not matched to a gene; V was cut back by 3 bases and J by 0 bases. Germline CDR1 SGDLS, CDR2 YYNGEE. DNA for the CDR3: TGTGCCAGCAGCGGAAGCTGGGACAGCCCAACTAATGAAAAACTGTTTTTT. Residues: CASSGSWDSPTNEKLFF. Filled out from reference TRBV9 and TRBJ1-4, the complete variable domain reads DSGVTQTPKHLITATGQRVTLRCSPRSGDLSVYWYQQSLDQGLQFLIQYYNGEERAKGNILERFSAQQFPDLHSELNLSSLELGDSALYFCASSGSWDSPTNEKLFFGSGTQLSVL.

The rearrangement uses TRBV19 and TRBJ2-2, with 9 bases aligning to TRBD2. V trimming: 5 bases; J trimming: 7 bases; junction bases outside the gene matches: 8. CDR1 is LNHDA and CDR2 is SQIVND in the germline V gene (reference sequence). This CDR3 contains 15 residues. The CDR3 reads CASSFSGGYGGELFF. In nucleotides, the CDR3 is TGTGCCAGTAGTTTTAGCGGGGGTTATGGCGGGGAGCTGTTTTTT.

This chain joins TRBV7-2 and TRBJ2-3, with D possibly matching TRBD2 (5 bases). Trimming removed 4 bases at V and 0 bases at J, with 17 bases between. This CDR3 is built from 17 residues. The germline V gene encodes CDR1 SGHTA and CDR2 FQGNSA. This CDR3 is CASSYGRARSSTDTQYF. The CDR3 DNA reads TGTGCCAGCAGCTACGGGCGGGCGCGTTCTAGCACAGATACGCAGTATTTT.

The chain uses TRBV5-4 and TRBJ2-2, with 9 bases lining up with TRBD2. The germline CDR1 and CDR2 sequences are SGHNT and YYREEE (reference sequence). CDR3 size: 16 residues. After removal of 2 bases from V and 3 bases from J, the junction contained 5 bases not matched to a gene. The CDR3 bases are TGTGCCAGCAGCTTATCAGCGGGGGGATACACCGGGGAGCTGTTTTTT. Translated, it gives CASSLSAGGYTGELFF.

The rearrangement uses TRBV4-1 and TRBJ1-3; possibly TRBD1 for D (5 bases). The CDR3 has 15 amino acids. V lost 0 bases, J lost 2 bases, and 8 bases lay in between. Germline V gene sequence: CDR1 MGHRA, CDR2 YSYEKL. The DNA for the CDR3 is TGCGCCAGCAGCCAAGACAGGGCGGCTGGAAACACCATATATTTT. Amino acid sequence: CASSQDRAAGNTIYF.

The chain recombines TRBV27 with TRBJ1-2, with no clear D. Per germline, CDR1 MNHEY and CDR2 SMNVEV (reference sequence). The CDR3 contains 14 residues. V was shortened by 0 bases and J by 4 bases, with 9 bases between the two germline ends. CDR3 residues: CASSLSWRFYGYTF. CDR3 DNA sequence: TGTGCCAGCAGTTTATCATGGCGGTTCTATGGCTACACCTTC.

The chain has TRBV3-1 (or the pseudogene TRBV3-2) and TRBJ1-4; D gene uncertain. Per the germline V gene, CDR1 is LGHDT and CDR2 is YNNKEL (reference sequence). Deletions cut 1 base from V and 5 bases from J, with 8 bases between. The CDR3 spans 14 residues. CDR3 residues: CASSQAYSNEKLFF. Written as DNA, the CDR3 is TGTGCCAGCAGCCAAGCGTACTCAAATGAAAAACTGTTTTTT.

The V call is TRBV11-3, the J call TRBJ1-6; no clear D gene. Deletions cut 5 bases from V and 6 bases from J, with 8 bases between. CDR1 and CDR2 from the germline V gene are SGHNT and YENEEA. The CDR3 runs 13 residues. The CDR3 region has the DNA TGTGCCAGCAGCCTTCTGGGTAATTCACCCCTCCACTTT. It yields the protein CASSLLGNSPLHF.

The V call is TRBV9, the J call TRBJ2-2; 14 bases are shared with TRBD2. With V trimmed by 4 bases and J by 4 bases, 15 bases remained unmatched. Germline V gene lookup returns CDR1 SGDLS and CDR2 YYNGEE. The CDR3 spans 20 residues. CDR3 loop: CASSMNPGLAGASGTGELFF. The CDR3 bases are TGTGCCAGCAGCATGAACCCGGGACTAGCGGGGGCCTCGGGCACCGGGGAGCTGTTTTTT.

Only one count was recorded for this clone. The genes are TRBV7-3 and TRBJ2-3, with D tentatively TRBD1 or TRBD2 (5 bases each). Per germline, CDR1 SGHTA and CDR2 FQGTGA. Trimming left V 5 bases short and J 3 bases short, with 15 bases between. The CDR3 is 15 residues long. CDR3: CASSPSGTQTDTQYF. In nucleotides, the CDR3 is TGTGCCAGCAGCCCATCCGGGACCCAAACAGATACGCAGTATTTT. The variable domain in full, completed from reference TRBV7-3 and TRBJ2-3, reads GAGVSQTPSNKVTEKGKYVELRCDPISGHTALYWYRQSLGQGPEFLIYFQGTGAADDSGLPNDRFFAVRPEGSVSTLKIQRTERGDSAVYLCASSPSGTQTDTQYFGPGTRLTVL.